One and the same sample provided the 26 T cell receptor beta chains below, sequenced in a study of blood T cell repertoires in COVID-19 (dated by TCRdb to 2020 to 2021). Library creation used the immunoSEQ multiplex PCR assay. This is the immuneACCESS table as TCRdb keeps it, with only in-frame sequences that have V and J called. A part of the clones is gone; compared with another copy, unresolved V genes explain less than half, and the rest is unexplained. The sample profile shows 170,000 or so clones; about 88% of them were found once. The ten largest clones capture about 2.6% of the sample. The sample consisted of peripheral blood. These receptors all come from a man aged 35-49 years with active or convalescent COVID-19.

This sequence joins TRBV3-1 (or the pseudogene TRBV3-2) and TRBJ2-3, with unresolved D. This CDR3 has 12 residues. Per germline, CDR1 LGHDT and CDR2 YNNKEL (reference sequence). The V gene lost 2 bases and the J gene lost 10 bases, with 10 bases spanning the gap. DNA for the CDR3: TGTGCCAGCAGCCAAAGTAGTCAGGCGCAGTATTTT. Protein product: CASSQSSQAQYF.

This chain joins TRBV7-3 and TRBJ2-1, with 7 positions matching TRBD1. The CDR3 sequence is 16 residues long. Germline values: CDR1 SGHTA, CDR2 FQGTGA. With V trimmed by 2 bases and J by 2 bases, 6 bases remained unmatched. As DNA, the CDR3 is TGTGCCAGCAGCTTATTATCAGGGGGAGCCTACAATGAGCAGTTCTTC. Residues: CASSLLSGGAYNEQFF.

The chain recombines TRBV9 with TRBJ1-2; D is ambiguous. This CDR3 is 13 amino acids long. V was clipped by 4 bases and J by 3 bases, with 10 bases between them. From germline, CDR1 is SGDLS and CDR2 YYNGEE. CDR3 DNA: TGTGCCAGCAGCCCAGCCGGGGACTATGGCTACACCTTC. Amino acid sequence: CASSPAGDYGYTF.

The V and J genes are TRBV27 and TRBJ2-1; TRBD2 aligns across 12 bases. Unmatched junction bases numbered 11, after V lost 8 bases and J lost 9 bases. Germline V gene data show CDR1 as MNHEY and CDR2 as SMNVEV (reference sequence). This CDR3 is 15 amino acids long. For the CDR3, the DNA is TGTGCCAGCTGGCGACTAGCGGGGGAGGCGGGTGAGCAGTTCTTC. This sequence encodes CASWRLAGEAGEQFF.

The rearrangement links TRBV5-1 to TRBJ1-4; D might be TRBD1 (5 bases). The CDR3 runs 14 residues. Trimming cost V 4 bases and J 10 bases, with 17 bases left between them. The germline gives CDR1 SGHRS, CDR2 YFSETQ. CDR3 in amino acids: CASSLNTGTGKLFF. CDR3 nucleotides: TGCGCCAGCAGCCTAAATACAGGAACGGGAAAACTGTTTTTT.

The rearrangement joins TRBV28 to TRBJ1-6; D ambiguous. The V end lost 3 bases, the J end lost 0 bases, and 18 bases lay between the germline ends. The CDR3 runs to 19 residues. Germline V gene sequence: CDR1 MDHEN, CDR2 SYDVKM. Here the CDR3 DNA reads TGTGCCAGCAGTTTGTTTCGCGGGCCAGCAGGCTCCTATAATTCACCCCTCCACTTT. This sequence encodes CASSLFRGPAGSYNSPLHF.

This clone was counted only a few times. The V and J genes are TRBV28 and TRBJ1-6; D unclear. CDR3 length: 13 residues. CDR1 and CDR2 (germline): MDHEN, SYDVKM. Trimming removed 8 bases at V and 9 bases at J, with 14 bases between. The CDR3 loop is CASGRTGTSPLHF. CDR3 nucleotide sequence: TGTGCCAGCGGCAGGACGGGAACTTCACCCCTCCACTTT.

This chain joins TRBV28 and TRBJ2-2; the match to TRBD1 covers 7 bases. Germline-derived CDR1 and CDR2 are MDHEN and SYDVKM. J lost 2 bases, V lost 7 bases, and 16 bases had no gene match. This CDR3 is 18 amino acids long. CDR3 region: CASTSADREVPNTGELFF. The CDR3 DNA reads as TGTGCCAGCACCTCCGCAGACAGGGAAGTACCTAACACCGGGGAGCTGTTTTTT.

This clone has only a few counts. V is TRBV19 and J is TRBJ1-2; no firm D call. V was pared by 8 bases and J by 7 bases, with 14 bases between. The CDR3 consists of 12 residues. Germline lookup yields CDR1 LNHDA and CDR2 SQIVND (reference sequence). The CDR3 nucleotides read TGTGCCAGTTCACACGATAGCCGTGGCTACACCTTC. It translates to CASSHDSRGYTF.

This chain links TRBV5-1 with TRBJ1-5; D not resolved. With 3 bases removed from V and 7 bases from J, the gap between germline ends came to 14 bases. Germline assignment: CDR1 SGHRS and CDR2 YFSETQ. This CDR3 spans 14 amino acids. The CDR3 DNA follows: TGCGCCAGCAGCTCGGGAGGGATCGGACAGCCCCAGCATTTT. Translating gives CASSSGGIGQPQHF.

CDR3 loop: CASSSSYGTQYF. CDR3 nucleotides: TGCGCCAGCAGCTCAAGCTATGGTACGCAGTATTTT. The chain recombines TRBV5-1 with TRBJ2-3, with D uncertain. This CDR3 region has 12 residues. Between the trimmed V and J ends, which lost 3 bases and 8 bases, there was a span of 10 bases. The germline gives CDR1 SGHRS, CDR2 YFSETQ.

The V call is TRBV5-6, the J call TRBJ1-2; D remains ambiguous. V lost 0 bases and J lost 3, with 6 bases in between. The length of the CDR3 is 13 residues. In germline, CDR1 is SGHDT, CDR2 YYEEEE. CDR3 DNA sequence: TGTGCCAGCAGCTTGGCGGGAGACTATGGCTACACCTTC. Translation gives CASSLAGDYGYTF. The variable domain in full, completed from reference TRBV5-6 and TRBJ1-2, reads DAGVTQSPTHLIKTRGQQVTLRCSPKSGHDTVSWYQQALGQGPQFIFQYYEEEERQRGNFPDRFSGHQFPNYSSELNVNALLLGDSALYLCASSLAGDYGYTFGSGTRLTVV.

This clone was seen more than once but under ten times. The chain is built from TRBV6-5 and TRBJ1-2; D is undetermined. Trimming took 8 bases from V and 5 from J, leaving 18 bases between them. This CDR3 has 14 amino acids. CDR1 and CDR2 from the germline V gene are MNHEY and SVGAGI. This CDR3 reads CASLPSGISYGYTF. As DNA, the CDR3 is TGTGCCAGCCTACCTTCAGGCATTTCTTATGGCTACACCTTC.

V usage is TRBV7-6 and J usage is TRBJ2-1; TRBD2 agrees at 7 bases. The germline gives CDR1 SGHVS, CDR2 FNYEAQ. The CDR3 covers 14 residues. V was pared by 1 base and J by 7 bases, with 4 bases of the junction left unmatched. Here the CDR3 reads CASSLGGGINEQFF. The CDR3 region has the DNA TGTGCCAGCAGCTTAGGGGGGGGTATAAATGAGCAGTTCTTC. Full variable domain (missing parts from reference TRBV7-6 and TRBJ2-1): GAGVSQSPRYKVTKRGQDVALRCDPISGHVSLYWYRQALGQGPEFLTYFNYEAQQDKSGLPNDRFSAERPEGSISTLTIQRTEQRDSAMYRCASSLGGGINEQFFGPGTRLTVL.

The chain couples TRBV3-1 (or the pseudogene TRBV3-2) to TRBJ2-2, with 9 bases fitting TRBD1. The J segment lost 1 base and the V segment lost 5 bases, leaving 2 bases of the junction unmatched. CDR1 LGHDT and CDR2 YNNKEL come from the germline V gene (reference sequence). The CDR3 runs to 15 residues. CDR3 DNA: TGTGCCAGCAGCTACAGGGGGCGGAACACCGGGGAGCTGTTTTTT. It codes for CASSYRGRNTGELFF.

This clone turned up a few times. An end of the junction does not agree with germline; a read error may underlie this. The chain couples TRBV7-7 to TRBJ2-7, with TRBD2 matching over 13 bases. This CDR3 has 18 amino acids. Germline loops: CDR1 SSHAT, CDR2 FNYEAQ (reference sequence). CDR3 coding DNA: TGTGCTAGCAGCTTAGAACTAGAACTAGCGGGGGGGATCTACGAGCAGTACTTC. It translates to CASSLELELAGGIYEQYF.

The chain couples TRBV15 to TRBJ2-3, with D perhaps matching TRBD2 (6 bases). This CDR3 is 14 amino acids long. Germline V gene data show CDR1 as LNHNV and CDR2 as YYDKDF (reference sequence). Trimming took off 1 base at V and 6 bases at J, with 11 bases between the two ends. The chain's CDR3 is CATSRGGGWDTQYF. The CDR3 DNA sequence: TGTGCCACCAGCAGAGGGGGAGGTTGGGATACGCAGTATTTT.

The chain joins TRBV2 to TRBJ1-2; weak D call: TRBD1 (5 bases). Per germline, CDR1 SNHLY and CDR2 FYNNEI. This CDR3 has 15 residues. Trimming left V 6 bases short and J 1 base short, with 15 bases between. The CDR3 loop is CASSPAWGVNYGYTF. CDR3 nucleotide sequence: TGTGCCAGCAGCCCTGCTTGGGGGGTTAACTATGGCTACACCTTC.

J is TRBJ1-5 and V is TRBV6-5, with 7 bases lining up with TRBD1. Trimming removed 5 bases from V and 3 bases from J; junction bases left unmatched: 4. Germline V CDR1 and CDR2: MNHEY, SVGAGI. The CDR3 runs to 14 residues. In DNA form, the CDR3 reads TGTGCCAGCAGTATGGACAGGACCAATCAGCCCCAGCATTTT. It specifies CASSMDRTNQPQHF.

J is TRBJ1-5 and V is TRBV11-3, with 8 bases aligning to TRBD1. The CDR3 sequence is 16 residues long. Germline V CDR1 and CDR2: SGHNT, YENEEA. Germline trimming cut 1 base from V and 3 bases from J; bases unmatched to any gene: 5. CDR3 amino acids: CASSLGTGPSNQPQHF. The CDR3 DNA reads TGTGCCAGCAGCTTAGGGACAGGGCCTTCCAATCAGCCCCAGCATTTT.

The chain couples TRBV19 to TRBJ2-1; D uncertain. This CDR3 spans 15 amino acids. CDR1 and CDR2 from the germline V gene are LNHDA and SQIVND (reference sequence). Trimming stripped 5 bases from V and 0 bases from J, with 11 bases between. CDR3 bases: TGTGCCAGTAGTCCAGGTCAGTACTCCTACAATGAGCAGTTCTTC. Translating it yields CASSPGQYSYNEQFF.

The chain recombines TRBV6-1 with TRBJ1-2; a weak D match, TRBD1 (5 bases). V shed 2 bases and J shed 4 bases, with 11 bases lying between them. This CDR3 spans 14 amino acids. Germline loops: CDR1 MNHNS, CDR2 SASEGT. The CDR3 coding sequence is TGTGCCAGCAGTGAACTGACAGCCTCCTATGGCTACACCTTC. This codes for CASSELTASYGYTF.

CDR3 in DNA: TGTGCCAGCAGCCGGAGGGTCCCTTACCGGGAGACCCAGTACTTC. Protein product: CASSRRVPYRETQYF. The rearrangement links TRBV11-2 to TRBJ2-5; D is perhaps TRBD2 (6 bases). The CDR3 is 15 residues long. The V end was cut by 5 bases, the J end by 5 bases, with 18 bases between. Germline V gives CDR1 SGHAT, CDR2 FQNNGV. Supplemented by reference TRBV11-2 and TRBJ2-5, the full variable domain reads EAGVAQSPRYKIIEKRQSVAFWCNPISGHATLYWYQQILGQGPKLLIQFQNNGVVDDSQLPKDRFSAERLKGVDSTLKIQPAKLEDSAVYLCASSRRVPYRETQYFGPGTRLLVL.

The genes are TRBV6-5 and TRBJ1-2; the match to TRBD1 covers 7 bases. Germline V gene sequence: CDR1 MNHEY, CDR2 SVGAGI. Trimming removed 10 bases from V and 3 bases from J; junction bases left unmatched: 8. The CDR3 extends over 13 amino acids. The CDR3 DNA reads TGTGCCAACCAACAGGGGCCCTACTATGGCTACACCTTC. It codes for CANQQGPYYGYTF.

This rearrangement joins TRBV28 to TRBJ2-6, with D unresolved. CDR1 MDHEN and CDR2 SYDVKM come from the germline V gene. V was trimmed by 5 bases and J by 0 bases, leaving 11 bases between them. The CDR3 totals 16 residues. This chain's CDR3 is CASSPPGPSGANVLTF. For the CDR3, the DNA is TGTGCCAGCAGTCCCCCAGGCCCCTCTGGGGCCAACGTCCTGACTTTC.

V is TRBV2 and J is TRBJ1-1; TRBD1 is a possible D gene (6 bases). Germline V CDR1 and CDR2: SNHLY, FYNNEI. Trimming cost V 7 bases and J 3 bases, with 18 bases left between them. The CDR3 runs to 15 residues. The CDR3 DNA reads TGTGCCAGCACCCCGTTGACAGGTGGGTACACTGAAGCTTTCTTT. Translation: CASTPLTGGYTEAFF.